The 13 T cell receptor beta chains presented below share a single source sample, sequenced in a study of cytomegalovirus exposure and HLA in healthy donors. A multiplex PCR was run with 60 Vbeta primers and 13 Jbeta primers. Profiled with immunoSEQ multiplex PCR; TCRdb holds only in-frame clones, not every one. This table holds more than 25,000 clones, 70% found once. Sequencing was performed on PBMCs. The receptors here all came from a woman between 50 and 59 years old in good health and CMV-seronegative.

The genes are TRBV6-5 and TRBJ1-1; D not certain. Trimming removed 6 bases at V and 1 base at J, with 6 bases between. The CDR3 extends over 12 amino acids. Looked up from germline, CDR1 is MNHEY and CDR2 is SVGAGI. CDR3: CASRRQNTEAFF. The CDR3 DNA follows: TGTGCCAGCAGAAGACAGAACACTGAAGCTTTCTTT.

This chain links TRBV5-4 with TRBJ1-1, with a weak D call TRBD1 (6 bases). The CDR3 spans 15 residues. Germline-derived CDR1 and CDR2 are SGHNT and YYREEE (reference sequence). V was trimmed by 3 bases and J by 3 bases, leaving 15 bases between them. The CDR3 DNA is TGTGCCAGCAGCTCCCCGGGACAAGGGGACACTGAAGCTTTCTTT. Encoded protein: CASSSPGQGDTEAFF.

The chain combines TRBV2 with TRBJ2-2; D might be TRBD1 (6 bases). Germline lookup yields CDR1 SNHLY and CDR2 FYNNEI. The V and J ends lost 10 bases and 4 bases respectively, with 22 bases between them. The CDR3 length is 16 residues. The CDR3 nucleotides are TGTGCCACCAAGGGGAATACAGGGTCGAGCACCGGGGAGCTGTTTTTT. Translated, it gives CATKGNTGSSTGELFF.

This chain links TRBV25-1 with TRBJ2-6, with D perhaps matching TRBD1 (6 bases). Trimming removed 3 bases from V and 0 bases from J, with 9 bases in between. This CDR3 is 16 amino acids long. The germline gives CDR1 MGHDK, CDR2 SYGVNS. The CDR3 nucleotides are TGTGCCAGCAGTGATTCAGGGGTCTCTGGGGCCAACGTCCTGACTTTC. Its protein product is CASSDSGVSGANVLTF.

The genes are TRBV28 and TRBJ2-7, with D unresolved. The V gene lost 5 bases and the J gene lost 3 bases, with 17 bases spanning the gap. The CDR3 runs 15 residues. The germline gives CDR1 MDHEN, CDR2 SYDVKM. CDR3 sequence reads: CASSLPSSQHYEQYF. DNA of the CDR3: TGTGCCAGCAGTCTCCCCTCGTCTCAACACTACGAGCAGTACTTC. The full variable domain, completed using reference TRBV28 and TRBJ2-7, is DVKVTQSSRYLVKRTGEKVFLECVQDMDHENMFWYRQDPGLGLRLIYFSYDVKMKEKGDIPEGYSVSREKKERFSLILESASTNQTSMYLCASSLPSSQHYEQYFGPGTRLTVT.

The CDR3 loop reads CASSRPQGNTEAFF. Here the CDR3 DNA reads TGTGCCAGCTCTCGCCCACAGGGGAACACTGAAGCTTTCTTT. This chain connects TRBV18 to TRBJ1-1; possibly TRBD1 for D (6 bases). V was clipped by 6 bases and J by 1 base, with 12 bases between them. Germline assignment: CDR1 KGHSH and CDR2 LQKENI. The length of the CDR3 is 14 residues.

V is TRBV29-1 and J is TRBJ2-7, with 7 bases matching TRBD1. The CDR3 sequence is 13 residues long. Germline V gene lookup returns CDR1 SQVTM and CDR2 ANQGSEA. The V and J ends lost 6 bases and 4 bases, in that order; junction bases with no gene match: 9. The DNA for the CDR3 is TGCAGCGTGAAGCCCGGGACAGAGTACGAGCAGTACTTC. Translation gives CSVKPGTEYEQYF.

The chain is built from TRBV6-1 and TRBJ1-1; TRBD1 agrees at 7 bases. Germline V gene data show CDR1 as MNHNS and CDR2 as SASEGT. This CDR3 spans 14 amino acids. V lost 6 bases to trimming and J lost 5 bases; unmatched junction nucleotides: 9. CDR3 bases: TGTGCCAGCAGCCGAGAACAGGGGAGGACTGAAGCTTTCTTT. It translates to CASSREQGRTEAFF.

The V and J genes are TRBV5-4 and TRBJ1-2; D is unclear. V shed 4 bases and J shed 1 base, with 8 bases lying between them. The CDR3 length is 13 residues. CDR1 and CDR2 (germline): SGHNT, YYREEE (reference sequence). The CDR3 DNA follows: TGTGCCAGCAGCGAAACAGTTAACTATGGCTACACCTTC. Translating it yields CASSETVNYGYTF.

The chain recombines TRBV28 with TRBJ1-4, with TRBD1 matching 7 bases. The V and J ends lost 5 bases and 4 bases, in that order; junction bases with no gene match: 7. Germline loops: CDR1 MDHEN, CDR2 SYDVKM. CDR3 size: 15 residues. In DNA, the CDR3 is TGTGCCAGCAGTAACCCGGGACAGTTTAATGAAAAACTGTTTTTT. Its translation is CASSNPGQFNEKLFF.

This clone was counted once. The chain carries TRBV6-5 and TRBJ1-5; D perhaps matches TRBD1 (6 bases). Looked up from germline, CDR1 is MNHEY and CDR2 is SVGAGI. The V end was cut by 8 bases, the J end by 5 bases, with 16 bases between. The CDR3 sequence is 14 residues long. CDR3 sequence reads: CASRQGGGHQPQHF. The CDR3 region has the DNA TGTGCCAGCCGCCAGGGAGGGGGTCATCAGCCCCAGCATTTT.

The genes are TRBV7-9 and TRBJ2-7, with 10 bases that match TRBD2. V trimming: 5 bases; J trimming: 0 bases; junction bases outside the gene matches: 4. Germline-derived CDR1 and CDR2 are SEHNR and FQNEAQ (reference sequence). The CDR3 spans 15 residues. This chain's CDR3 is CASSRTSGSSYEQYF. The CDR3 DNA reads as TGTGCCAGCAGCCGGACTAGCGGTAGCTCCTACGAGCAGTACTTC.

The chain has TRBV29-1 and TRBJ1-2; TRBD1 matches 9 bases. V was pared by 7 bases and J by 2 bases, with 5 bases of the junction left unmatched. CDR3 length: 13 amino acids. Germline CDR1 reads SQVTM; CDR2 reads ANQGSEA. The CDR3 DNA sequence: TGCAGCGGTACAGGGGGCCTAAACTATGGCTACACCTTC. Translated, it gives CSGTGGLNYGYTF.